This record covers a single T cell receptor beta chain. The sample belongs to a study of OX40 agonist ivuxolimab in advanced cancers. Trimming pared 5 bases from V and 5 bases from J, leaving 15 bases between. This CDR3 is 14 amino acids long. CDR1 and CDR2 (germline): SGHVS, FQNEAQ. This table comes from immunoSEQ multiplex PCR, and its TCRdb copy is limited to in-frame clones, with some not included. Of some 41,000 clones listed, 89% are singletons. The gene calls are TRBV7-8 and TRBJ2-5; tentative D call: TRBD2 (6 bases). The source was CD4+ or CD8+ T cells sorted from blood, collected in a trial of the OX40 agonist ivuxolimab. This receptor was taken from an adult with an advanced solid tumor such as melanoma, head and neck, liver or kidney cancer. CDR3 in DNA: TGTGCCAGCAGCGGCGGGACCCGCGTGGAGACCCAGTACTTC. This gives the protein CASSGGTRVETQYF.